Listed below are T cell receptor beta chains from one sample, sequenced in a study of cytomegalovirus exposure and HLA in healthy donors. The data were produced by immunoSEQ multiplex PCR, yet TCRdb's version contains in-frame clones alone and is incomplete. Of about 180,000 clones detected, around 80% appear once; the ten largest clones hold 1.9%. The sequenced sample was PBMCs. The receptor source for this set is a woman in her twenties or thirties in good health and CMV-seronegative. Each CDR3 is given with its conserved first and last residue. The D gene is left open where the match is weak. Some rows mark clone size as missing; the rest say once, few, many or name a class of expanded clone.

clone size: .; V gene: TRBV5-6; D gene: .; J gene: TRBJ1-1; CDR3 DNA: TGTGCCAGCAGCGCTCCAGTGAACACTGAAGCTTTCTTT; CDR3 protein: CASSAPVNTEAFF
clone size: .; V gene: TRBV6-1; D gene: .; J gene: TRBJ1-1; CDR3 DNA: TGTGCCAGCACTGAAGGGTTCGATAGGAGCTGGAAGGAAGCTTTCTTT; CDR3 protein: CASTEGFDRSWKEAFF
clone size: .; V gene: TRBV18; D gene: .; J gene: TRBJ1-2; CDR3 DNA: TGTGCCAGCTCAGCCAGGGAAGGGCATGGCTACACCTTC; CDR3 protein: CASSAREGHGYTF
clone size: .; V gene: TRBV10-1; D gene: TRBD2; J gene: TRBJ2-5; CDR3 DNA: TGCGCCAGCAGTCCGGGACTAGCGGGGGGAAGGGAGACCCAGTACTTC; CDR3 protein: CASSPGLAGGRETQYF
clone size: .; V gene: TRBV28; D gene: .; J gene: TRBJ1-6; CDR3 DNA: TGTGCCAGCAGCAAGGGGGGGGCGACGGGTTCACCCCTCCACTTT; CDR3 protein: CASSKGGATGSPLHF
clone size: few; V gene: TRBV5-1; D gene: TRBD2; J gene: TRBJ2-5; CDR3 DNA: TGCGCCAGCAGCGACCTTGGGACTATCCAAGAGACCCAGTACTTC; CDR3 protein: CASSDLGTIQETQYF
clone size: once; V gene: TRBV7-6; D gene: TRBD1; J gene: TRBJ1-5; CDR3 DNA: TGTGCCAGCAGCTCTAGGGGGCTTCATCAGCCCCAGCATTTT; CDR3 protein: CASSSRGLHQPQHF
clone size: few; V gene: TRBV9; D gene: TRBD1; J gene: TRBJ1-2; CDR3 DNA: TGTGCCAGCAGCGTAGATAGGACAGGGGGCGACTATGGCTACACCTTC; CDR3 protein: CASSVDRTGGDYGYTF
clone size: .; V gene: TRBV2; D gene: .; J gene: TRBJ1-2; CDR3 DNA: TGTGCCAGCAGTGATTCGGGTTCGATTAACTATGGCTACACCTTC; CDR3 protein: CASSDSGSINYGYTF
clone size: once; V gene: TRBV27; D gene: TRBD1; J gene: TRBJ1-6; CDR3 DNA: TGTGCCAGCATGGAGGGGGCGGGCGGATCACCCCTCCACTTT; CDR3 protein: CASMEGAGGSPLHF
clone size: .; V gene: TRBV7-9; D gene: .; J gene: TRBJ2-7; CDR3 DNA: TGTGCCAGCAGCCCCTTTGGGGGGAACTACGAGCAGTACTTC; CDR3 protein: CASSPFGGNYEQYF
clone size: .; V gene: TRBV7-3; D gene: .; J gene: TRBJ1-6; CDR3 DNA: TGTGCCAGCAGCTCGGGGGGGAATTCACCCCTCCACTTT; CDR3 protein: CASSSGGNSPLHF
clone size: .; V gene: TRBV18; D gene: TRBD2; J gene: TRBJ2-1; CDR3 DNA: TGTGCCAGCTCGCGAGGGCGGGGGACCTACAATGAGCAGTTCTTC; CDR3 protein: CASSRGRGTYNEQFF
clone size: .; V gene: TRBV29-1; D gene: .; J gene: TRBJ2-7; CDR3 DNA: TGCAGCGTTCGGACACCCGCTTCCTACGAGCAGTACTTC; CDR3 protein: CSVRTPASYEQYF
clone size: .; V gene: TRBV11-2; D gene: TRBD2; J gene: TRBJ2-3; CDR3 DNA: TGTGCCAGCAGGCTAGCGGGGGACACAGATACGCAGTATTTT; CDR3 protein: CASRLAGDTDTQYF
clone size: .; V gene: TRBV19; D gene: .; J gene: TRBJ1-1; CDR3 DNA: TGTGCCAGTAGTATAACCGGCACTGAAGCTTTCTTT; CDR3 protein: CASSITGTEAFF
clone size: .; V gene: TRBV7-9; D gene: TRBD1; J gene: TRBJ2-5; CDR3 DNA: TGTGCCAGCAGCTACGGTTTAGGGACAGCCCAAGAGACCCAGTACTTC; CDR3 protein: CASSYGLGTAQETQYF
clone size: .; V gene: TRBV30; D gene: TRBD1; J gene: TRBJ1-5; CDR3 DNA: TGTGCCTGGAGTGGAGGACAGGGCAATCAGCCCCAGCATTTT; CDR3 protein: CAWSGGQGNQPQHF
clone size: .; V gene: TRBV6-5; D gene: .; J gene: TRBJ1-3; CDR3 DNA: TGTGCCAGCAGCCAGGCCTTCACGAACACCATATATTTT; CDR3 protein: CASSQAFTNTIYF
clone size: few; V gene: TRBV19; D gene: TRBD1; J gene: TRBJ1-2; CDR3 DNA: TGTGCCAGTAGTATCACAGGGACAGGGTTTGGCTACACCTTC; CDR3 protein: CASSITGTGFGYTF
clone size: .; V gene: TRBV7-9; D gene: .; J gene: TRBJ2-7; CDR3 DNA: TGTGCCAGCAGCTTCGGACAGACAAACTCCTACGAGCAGTACTTC; CDR3 protein: CASSFGQTNSYEQYF
clone size: .; V gene: TRBV5-1; D gene: .; J gene: TRBJ2-3; CDR3 DNA: TGCGCCAGCAGCTTCGGACAGGATACGCAGTATTTT; CDR3 protein: CASSFGQDTQYF
clone size: .; V gene: TRBV2; D gene: TRBD1; J gene: TRBJ1-2; CDR3 DNA: TGTGCCAGCACAGGGGGCGCGAGCTACACCTTC; CDR3 protein: CASTGGASYTF
clone size: .; V gene: TRBV6-1; D gene: TRBD1; J gene: TRBJ2-7; CDR3 DNA: TGTGCCAGCAGTTCCCGGGACAGTAAGAACGAGCAGTACTTC; CDR3 protein: CASSSRDSKNEQYF
clone size: once; V gene: TRBV11-2; D gene: .; J gene: TRBJ2-7; CDR3 DNA: TGTGCCAGCACCCCCGGCGCGGGCTCCTACGAGCAGTACTTC; CDR3 protein: CASTPGAGSYEQYF
clone size: .; V gene: TRBV19; D gene: .; J gene: TRBJ1-4; CDR3 DNA: TGTGCCAGTAGTATGCGGCGGTCTAATGAAAAACTGTTTTTT; CDR3 protein: CASSMRRSNEKLFF
clone size: .; V gene: TRBV7-9; D gene: .; J gene: TRBJ2-1; CDR3 DNA: TGTGCCAGCAGCTTAGTTAGGGACTCTACTAGGAATGAGCAGTTCTTC; CDR3 protein: CASSLVRDSTRNEQFF
clone size: .; V gene: TRBV2; D gene: TRBD1; J gene: TRBJ2-6; CDR3 DNA: TGTGCCAGAGGAGAGGGGGCTTTTGCTGGGGCCAACGTCCTGACTTTC; CDR3 protein: CARGEGAFAGANVLTF
clone size: .; V gene: TRBV6-1; D gene: TRBD2; J gene: TRBJ2-3; CDR3 DNA: TGTGCCAGCAGTGAACCCCAGCGGGGGGCCACAGATACGCAGTATTTT; CDR3 protein: CASSEPQRGATDTQYF
clone size: .; V gene: TRBV13; D gene: .; J gene: TRBJ1-4; CDR3 DNA: TGTGCCAGCAGCTTAGAACAGGGCGGTGAAAAACTGTTTTTT; CDR3 protein: CASSLEQGGEKLFF
clone size: .; V gene: TRBV7-9; D gene: TRBD2; J gene: TRBJ2-2; CDR3 DNA: TGTGCCAGCAGCTTTATACTCGGACTAGCGGGGGCCACCGGGGAGCTGTTTTTT; CDR3 protein: CASSFILGLAGATGELFF
clone size: .; V gene: TRBV6-1; D gene: TRBD1; J gene: TRBJ1-2; CDR3 DNA: TGTGCCAGCAGTGTTACCAGGGGGCTGATGGGCTACACCTTC; CDR3 protein: CASSVTRGLMGYTF
clone size: many; V gene: TRBV9; D gene: .; J gene: TRBJ2-6; CDR3 DNA: TGTGCCAGCAATGTGAGAGGGGCCAACGTCCTGACTTTC; CDR3 protein: CASNVRGANVLTF